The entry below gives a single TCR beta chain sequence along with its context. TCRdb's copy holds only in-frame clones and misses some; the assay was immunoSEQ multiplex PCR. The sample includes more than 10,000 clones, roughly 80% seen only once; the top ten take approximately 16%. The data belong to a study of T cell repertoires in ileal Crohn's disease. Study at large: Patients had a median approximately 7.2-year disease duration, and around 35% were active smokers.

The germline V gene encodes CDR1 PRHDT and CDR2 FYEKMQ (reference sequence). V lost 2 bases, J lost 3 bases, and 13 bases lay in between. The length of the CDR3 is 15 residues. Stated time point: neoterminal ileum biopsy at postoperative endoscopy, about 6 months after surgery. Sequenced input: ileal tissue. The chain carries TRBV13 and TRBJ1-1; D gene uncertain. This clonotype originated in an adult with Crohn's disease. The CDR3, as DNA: TGTGCCAGCAGCTTAATTGGAGTCGAGGACACTGAAGCTTTCTTT. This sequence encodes CASSLIGVEDTEAFF.